These T cell receptor beta chains were read from a single sample in a study of shared clonotypes between healthy human individuals. Sequencing was performed with immunoSEQ multiplex PCR; in TCRdb, only in-frame clones are kept and a portion is missing. Here the sample spans roughly 2.1 million clones, roughly 91% being singletons. The sequencing input was naive CD8+ T cells from PBMCs. These receptors were obtained from a young man in good health. Some clones in this sample may be carry-over from other donors' samples. Both conserved end residues are part of each CDR3. D genes are given only for firm matches. Size is omitted from some rows. Given values are once, few, many or a class for expanded clones.

D gene: TRBD1; J gene: TRBJ2-2; V gene: TRBV11-2; clone size: NA; CDR3 protein: CASSPPGQEAGELFF; CDR3 DNA: TGTGCCAGCAGCCCCCCCGGACAGGAGGCCGGGGAGCTGTTTTTT
D gene: TRBD2; J gene: TRBJ2-7; V gene: TRBV11-1; clone size: NA; CDR3 protein: CASSRSGSGTYEQYF; CDR3 DNA: TGTGCCAGCAGCAGGAGCGGGAGCGGCACCTACGAGCAGTACTTC
D gene: NA; J gene: TRBJ2-3; V gene: TRBV9; clone size: NA; CDR3 protein: CASSVGEAAFTDTQYF; CDR3 DNA: TGTGCCAGCAGCGTAGGCGAAGCCGCTTTCACAGATACGCAGTATTTT
D gene: NA; J gene: TRBJ2-3; V gene: TRBV5-6; clone size: NA; CDR3 protein: CASSPGPSARTDTQYF; CDR3 DNA: TGTGCCAGCAGCCCAGGACCTTCCGCCCGCACAGATACGCAGTATTTT
D gene: NA; J gene: TRBJ2-1; V gene: TRBV11-2; clone size: NA; CDR3 protein: CASSSREGAKRFEQFF; CDR3 DNA: TGTGCCAGCAGCTCGCGAGAGGGCGCCAAAAGATTTGAGCAGTTCTTC
D gene: NA; J gene: TRBJ2-1; V gene: TRBV7-9; clone size: NA; CDR3 protein: CASSPGLGDNEQFF; CDR3 DNA: TGTGCCAGCAGCCCGGGACTTGGGGACAATGAGCAGTTCTTC
D gene: TRBD2; J gene: TRBJ2-1; V gene: TRBV5-1; clone size: NA; CDR3 protein: CASSLGLAGANYNEQFF; CDR3 DNA: TGCGCCAGCAGCCTTGGACTAGCGGGAGCCAATTACAATGAGCAGTTCTTC
D gene: NA; J gene: TRBJ1-4; V gene: TRBV7-9; clone size: few; CDR3 protein: CASSASLGEKLFF; CDR3 DNA: TGTGCCAGCAGCGCCAGCCTGGGGGAAAAACTGTTTTTT
D gene: NA; J gene: TRBJ2-1; V gene: TRBV27; clone size: once; CDR3 protein: CASTGGDSSYNEQFF; CDR3 DNA: TGTGCCAGCACCGGCGGGGACAGCTCCTACAATGAGCAGTTCTTC
D gene: TRBD2; J gene: TRBJ2-1; V gene: TRBV18; clone size: NA; CDR3 protein: CASSPPGGRYNEQFF; CDR3 DNA: TGTGCCAGCTCACCACCGGGCGGGAGGTACAATGAGCAGTTCTTC
D gene: NA; J gene: TRBJ2-7; V gene: TRBV11-2; clone size: NA; CDR3 protein: CASSFFLSSYEQYF; CDR3 DNA: TGTGCCAGCAGCTTCTTTTTGAGCTCCTACGAGCAGTACTTC
D gene: NA; J gene: TRBJ2-3; V gene: TRBV6-1; clone size: once; CDR3 protein: CASSEKRRGRRDTQYF; CDR3 DNA: TGTGCCAGCAGTGAAAAAAGGAGGGGCAGAAGAGATACGCAGTATTTT
D gene: NA; J gene: TRBJ2-5; V gene: TRBV9; clone size: NA; CDR3 protein: CASSSTSQVGETQYF; CDR3 DNA: TGTGCCAGCAGCTCAACAAGCCAAGTGGGGGAGACCCAGTACTTC
D gene: TRBD2; J gene: TRBJ2-7; V gene: TRBV5-4; clone size: NA; CDR3 protein: CASSLVKRERREQYF; CDR3 DNA: TGTGCCAGCAGCTTGGTGAAGCGGGAGAGGAGGGAGCAGTACTTC
D gene: NA; J gene: TRBJ1-2; V gene: TRBV7-6; clone size: NA; CDR3 protein: CASSPPGLHGYTF; CDR3 DNA: TGTGCCAGCAGCCCCCCTGGCCTTCATGGCTACACCTTC
D gene: TRBD2; J gene: TRBJ2-7; V gene: TRBV6-1; clone size: NA; CDR3 protein: CAVLRGRAYEQYF; CDR3 DNA: TGTGCCGTCCTGCGCGGGAGGGCCTACGAGCAGTACTTC
D gene: TRBD1; J gene: TRBJ2-7; V gene: TRBV7-6; clone size: NA; CDR3 protein: CASSLGAGGEQYF; CDR3 DNA: TGTGCCAGCAGCTTAGGAGCAGGGGGCGAGCAGTACTTC
D gene: NA; J gene: TRBJ2-2; V gene: TRBV19; clone size: NA; CDR3 protein: CASSSGTGELFF; CDR3 DNA: TGTGCCAGTAGTTCGGGAACCGGGGAGCTGTTTTTT
D gene: NA; J gene: TRBJ2-7; V gene: TRBV6-5; clone size: NA; CDR3 protein: CASRSTRFAYEQYF; CDR3 DNA: TGTGCCAGCAGATCGACTCGATTTGCCTACGAGCAGTACTTC
D gene: NA; J gene: TRBJ1-5; V gene: TRBV28; clone size: NA; CDR3 protein: CASSFWERDQPQHF; CDR3 DNA: TGTGCCAGCAGTTTCTGGGAGAGGGATCAGCCCCAGCATTTT
D gene: NA; J gene: TRBJ1-3; V gene: TRBV28; clone size: NA; CDR3 protein: CASKPSGGPTIYF; CDR3 DNA: TGTGCCAGCAAACCATCGGGAGGGCCCACCATATATTTT
D gene: NA; J gene: TRBJ2-1; V gene: TRBV9; clone size: NA; CDR3 protein: CASSLPPDRSYNEQFF; CDR3 DNA: TGTGCCAGCAGCTTGCCACCCGACCGTTCCTACAATGAGCAGTTCTTC
D gene: NA; J gene: TRBJ2-1; V gene: TRBV7-9; clone size: NA; CDR3 protein: CASSSPWAGVEQFF; CDR3 DNA: TGTGCCAGCAGCTCTCCCTGGGCTGGTGTGGAGCAGTTCTTC
D gene: TRBD2; J gene: TRBJ2-2; V gene: TRBV4-1; clone size: NA; CDR3 protein: CASSQDLTSGRNTGELFF; CDR3 DNA: TGCGCCAGCAGCCAAGATTTGACTAGCGGGAGGAACACCGGGGAGCTGTTTTTT
D gene: NA; J gene: TRBJ2-7; V gene: TRBV6-5; clone size: NA; CDR3 protein: CASQDGSYEQYF; CDR3 DNA: TGTGCCAGCCAAGACGGATCCTACGAGCAGTACTTC
D gene: TRBD2; J gene: TRBJ2-7; V gene: TRBV15; clone size: NA; CDR3 protein: CATSRVRGGSYEQYF; CDR3 DNA: TGTGCCACCAGCAGAGTACGCGGGGGGTCCTACGAGCAGTACTTC
D gene: NA; J gene: TRBJ1-1; V gene: TRBV11-2; clone size: NA; CDR3 protein: CASSARDTGGTEAFF; CDR3 DNA: TGTGCCAGCAGCGCTCGGGACACCGGGGGCACTGAAGCTTTCTTT
D gene: TRBD1; J gene: TRBJ1-2; V gene: TRBV5-4; clone size: NA; CDR3 protein: CASSSGQGKGYGYTF; CDR3 DNA: TGTGCCAGCAGCTCGGGACAGGGAAAAGGTTATGGCTACACCTTC
D gene: NA; J gene: TRBJ1-2; V gene: TRBV10-3; clone size: NA; CDR3 protein: CAISESSGPNGYTF; CDR3 DNA: TGTGCCATCAGTGAGTCGTCGGGGCCCAATGGCTACACCTTC
D gene: NA; J gene: TRBJ2-7; V gene: TRBV7-8; clone size: NA; CDR3 protein: CASSSSLTSSGLEQYF; CDR3 DNA: TGTGCCAGCAGCTCTTCCTTAACTAGCAGTGGGCTCGAGCAGTACTTC